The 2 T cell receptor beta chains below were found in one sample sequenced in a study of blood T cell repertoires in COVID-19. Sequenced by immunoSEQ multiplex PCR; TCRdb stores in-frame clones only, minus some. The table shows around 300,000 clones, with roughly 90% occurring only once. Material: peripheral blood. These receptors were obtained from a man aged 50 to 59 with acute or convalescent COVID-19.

CDR3 sequence (DNA): TGTGCCAGCAACCTCCCCAAGGGGTCCAGCACCTTC. Protein sequence: CASNLPKGSSTF. V and J are TRBV6-6 and TRBJ1-2; a weak D match, TRBD1 (5 bases). The CDR3 runs to 12 residues. The V and J ends lost 7 bases and 13 bases respectively, with 19 bases between them. Looked up from germline, CDR1 is MNHNY and CDR2 is SVGAGI (reference sequence).

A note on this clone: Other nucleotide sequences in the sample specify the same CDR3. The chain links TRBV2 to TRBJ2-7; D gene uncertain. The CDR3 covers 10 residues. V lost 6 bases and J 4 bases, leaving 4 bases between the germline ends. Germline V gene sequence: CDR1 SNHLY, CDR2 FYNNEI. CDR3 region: CASSLYEQYF. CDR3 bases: TGTGCCAGCAGCCTATACGAGCAGTACTTC.